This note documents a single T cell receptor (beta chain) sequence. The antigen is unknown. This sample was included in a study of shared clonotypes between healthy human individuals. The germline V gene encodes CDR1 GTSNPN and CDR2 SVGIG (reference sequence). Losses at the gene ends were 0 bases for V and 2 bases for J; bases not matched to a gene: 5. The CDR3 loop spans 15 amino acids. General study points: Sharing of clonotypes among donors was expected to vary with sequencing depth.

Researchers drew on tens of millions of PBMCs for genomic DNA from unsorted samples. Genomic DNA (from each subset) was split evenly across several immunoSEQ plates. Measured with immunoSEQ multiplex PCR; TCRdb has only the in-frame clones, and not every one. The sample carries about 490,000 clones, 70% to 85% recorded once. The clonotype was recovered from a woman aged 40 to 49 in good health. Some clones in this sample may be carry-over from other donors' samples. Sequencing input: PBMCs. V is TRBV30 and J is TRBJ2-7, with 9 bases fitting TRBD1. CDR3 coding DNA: TGTGCCTGGAGTGTACCCGGGACAGGGACCTACGAGCAGTACTTC. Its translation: CAWSVPGTGTYEQYF.